This T cell receptor (beta chain) was sequenced during a study of blood T cells in healthy people across ages (dated by TCRdb to between 2014 and 2017). Background on the whole study: In model experiments, roughly one uniquely barcoded TCR beta cDNA molecule per two T cells was captured by template switching. The study measured age-related changes in TCR beta repertoire diversity using deep sequencing normalized with unique cDNA molecular identifiers. The donors were divided into four age groups: young (average approximately 17 years), middle-aged (approximately 42), aged (about 60) and long-lived (nearly 85). Two additional independent replicas of 1 million unique cDNA reads from the same blood draw were analyzed for two donors (one aged 18 to 30 and one aged 80 or older). The research as a whole found: Estimates of total diversity based on one million sequenced T cells were regarded as lower bounds and as underestimates. Donor CMV infection status was unknown, potentially confounding age-related changes in expanded clonotypes. Observed TCR beta diversity per million T cells fell roughly linearly with age, and a significant reduction was already apparent by age roughly 40. Observed TCR beta diversity correlated strongly with the percentage of naive T cells measured by flow cytometry. Compared with the aged group, the long-lived group had more naive CD4+ T cells, fewer expanded clones and increased TCR diversity, a pattern suggesting age selection. Bulk unsorted PBMC profiling prevented conclusive comparison of naive and antigen-experienced compartments.

A word on this clonotype: It lacks a known antigen. There are no base qualities to consult, and no much larger clone falls within one base.

CDR1 and CDR2, looked up from the germline V gene, are MNHNS and SASEGT. V is pared back by 0 bases and J by 0 bases, with 21 bases lying between the germline termini. The CDR3 covers 19 residues, taking in both the cysteine and the phenylalanine. Left in the record is the CDR3 DNA by itself, 57 bases read in frame from the first base. The roughly 39 donors, aged roughly 6 to 90 years, were systemically healthy Caucasian individuals from Russia. Each donor gave 8 to 10 milliliters of peripheral blood, collected into EDTA-treated Vacutainer tubes. PBMCs were isolated by Ficoll-Paque density-gradient centrifugation, with at least 7 million obtained per sample. Trizol reagent was used to extract total RNA from PBMCs, with at least 5.5 micrograms per sample. The percentages of naive CD45RAhigh/CD27high T cells were determined by flow cytometry on a PBMC aliquot from every donor. The library was prepared using 5' RACE. Sequenced on an Illumina HiSeq 2500. The second PCR ran for roughly 7 to 12 cycles and used a J-beta primer mix along with a sample-barcoded 5' primer. A unique molecular identifier was introduced onto each TCR beta cDNA molecule by a template-switch 5' adaptor carrying 12 random nucleotides. At least 2.5 million CDR3-containing paired-end reads were obtained from each sample. First-strand cDNA was synthesized from all RNA with the Mint cDNA synthesis kit, primed by a TRBC-specific oligonucleotide. Following uracil-DNA glycosylase treatment, all cDNA underwent a first 18-cycle PCR with the universal primers M1SS and BC2_uni_R. In the authors' own workflow: For normalization, 1 million high-quality reads, each with a distinct molecular identifier, were randomly selected from each sample. Reads with shared molecular identifiers were discarded instead of being binned into consensus sequences. MiTCR, with a Q25 quality threshold and the strictest error-elimination algorithm, was used for CDR3 identification, clonotype clustering and error correction. Lower-bound total TCR beta diversity was estimated with a nonparametric unseen species model using Euler transformation. Using fastp at Q25 and MiXCR, TCRdb reprocessed the public reads and kept productive beta chains. For every CDR3 protein sequence, its rows merge into one entry that carries the most common genes and DNA. The V and J calls come from TCRdb's annotation, not from the publication. The sample data list around 1,000,000 distinct CDR3 sequences, and approximately 26% of these were observed just once. Clones ranked in the top ten supply around 0.75% of the sample.

This sample was shared with a second study, whose subject was T cells of mothers and their children. According to the second study: Nine systemically healthy Caucasian individuals served as donors, namely three mothers together with their six children. cDNA synthesis used all of the extracted RNA, with roughly 1.5 ug of RNA in each 15 ul reaction. In the second PCR, the M1S primer introduced both the sample barcodes and 2-4 random nucleotides. Over 10 million TCR beta CDR3 reads came from each mother, compared with around 3 million reads from each child. Thymic selection similarly shapes TCR recombination output in related and unrelated pairs, with minor effect from inherited differences. Normalized repertoire overlap was always slightly but never significantly higher in related than unrelated mother-child pairs. Persistent microchimeric T cell clones were not detected, at a sensitivity of about 99 clones per million clonotypes. In the study, deep NGS was used to compare the TCR beta repertoires of mothers and children, and features distinguishing related mother-child pairs from unrelated individuals were sought. On average, the children were roughly 11 +/- 4 years old, while the mothers were approximately 40 +/- 4 years old. After adapters were ligated using NEBNext reagents, the libraries underwent 100+100 nt paired-end sequencing on an Illumina HiSeq 2000. To prevent cross-contamination, the mother and child libraries were prepared a month apart and were sequenced in separate runs. For each donor, between about 500,000 and 2,200,000 distinct TCR beta clonotypes were identified. Naive TCR beta clonotypes were estimated from low-frequency clonotypes matched to each donor's FACS-determined naive share, without sorting.

This TCR came from a girl aged 2 to 10 in good health. Sequencing input: blood. The V and J segments used are TRBV6-1 and TRBJ2-7, with a tentative D gene TRBD2 over 5 matching bases. The DNA sequence is TGTGCCAGCAGTGAAGCCCAGCCAGGACGCGGGTTTAGCTCCTACGAGCAGTACTTC. Its translation is CASSEAQPGRGFSSYEQYF.